This T cell receptor (beta chain) was observed in a study of blood T cell repertoires in COVID-19. Authors' methods: Amplification with reference gene primers provided the estimates of nucleated cell counts. Assay used: immunoSEQ multiplex PCR; TCRdb lists only in-frame clones, some missing. Clonal size and the V and J genes are those of that table, whereas D and trimming came from the DNA. The sample yields approximately 290,000 clones, about 91% seen once. CDR1 and CDR2 from the germline V gene are SEHNR and FQNEAQ (reference sequence). The CDR3 spans 12 residues. V was pared by 5 bases and J by 5 bases, with 2 bases of the junction left unmatched.

The chain employs TRBV7-9 and TRBJ1-1; 7 positions agree with TRBD1. This TCR came from a woman aged 60-75 years with acute or convalescent COVID-19. The sequenced sample consisted of peripheral blood. CDR3: CASSRGQTEAFF. Written as DNA, the CDR3 is TGTGCCAGCAGCCGGGGACAGACTGAAGCTTTCTTT.